The 9 T cell receptor beta chains listed next were all sequenced from one sample in a study of cytomegalovirus exposure and HLA in healthy donors. The table came from immunoSEQ multiplex PCR; TCRdb's copy has only in-frame clones and leaves some out. This table holds 200,000 or so clones, more than 75% found once. Specimen: PBMCs. Every receptor here comes from a young man in good health and CMV-seropositive.

V is TRBV27 and J is TRBJ2-7, with TRBD2 as a possible D gene (6 bases). This CDR3 comprises 15 residues. Germline-derived CDR1 and CDR2 are MNHEY and SMNVEV (reference sequence). V lost 6 bases, J lost 2 bases, and 17 bases lay in between. Written as DNA, the CDR3 is TGTGCCAGCAGCTTGCTCCCTAGCGCAACCTACGAGCAGTACTTC. This sequence encodes CASSLLPSATYEQYF.

This rearrangement joins TRBV5-4 to TRBJ1-1, with TRBD1 identical over 8 bases. The CDR3 totals 14 residues. Germline V gene lookup returns CDR1 SGHNT and CDR2 YYREEE (reference sequence). V trimming: 2 bases; J trimming: 3 bases; junction bases outside the gene matches: 3. The CDR3 sequence: CASSFGQGYTEAFF. The CDR3 nucleotides read TGTGCCAGCAGCTTCGGACAGGGTTACACTGAAGCTTTCTTT.

This clone was observed a single time. The chain employs TRBV15 and TRBJ2-3; TRBD1 is a possible D gene (5 bases). From germline, CDR1 is LNHNV and CDR2 YYDKDF (reference sequence). The CDR3 is made up of 14 amino acids. V was clipped by 2 bases and J by 1 base, with 7 bases between them. The CDR3 sequence is CATSRQGGTDTQYF. CDR3 in DNA: TGTGCCACCAGCAGACAAGGGGGCACAGATACGCAGTATTTT.

The chain recombines TRBV28 with TRBJ2-7; the D gene is possibly TRBD2 (5 bases). Germline lookup yields CDR1 MDHEN and CDR2 SYDVKM. V lost 2 bases and J 3 bases, leaving 17 bases between the germline ends. CDR3 size: 16 residues. The CDR3 DNA reads as TGTGCCAGCAGTTTAGAGGGTCGGGCTCCGATCTACGAGCAGTACTTC. It codes for CASSLEGRAPIYEQYF.

CDR3 loop: CASSQGSGRFYEQYF. The DNA for the CDR3 is TGTGCCAGCAGCCAAGGTTCTGGCAGATTCTACGAGCAGTACTTC. The V and J genes are TRBV14 and TRBJ2-7, with D unclear. With 1 base removed from V and 3 bases from J, the gap between germline ends came to 13 bases. The CDR3 is 15 amino acids. CDR1 SGHDN and CDR2 FVKESK come from the germline V gene.

The chain couples TRBV18 to TRBJ2-2; weak D call: TRBD1 (6 bases). Germline V CDR1 and CDR2: KGHSH, LQKENI. Trimming stripped 3 bases from V and 6 bases from J, with 23 bases between. This CDR3 is built from 18 residues. CDR3 residues: CASSPTLGQSQAAGELFF. The CDR3 DNA sequence: TGTGCCAGCTCACCTACTTTAGGACAGTCTCAGGCGGCCGGGGAGCTGTTTTTT.

This clone was observed a handful of times. V is TRBV9 and J is TRBJ2-7; TRBD2 might be the D (5 bases). The V end was cut by 1 base, the J end by 0 bases, with 11 bases between. This CDR3 comprises 15 residues. Germline V lookup: CDR1 SGDLS, CDR2 YYNGEE. The CDR3: CASSVRAASSYEQYF. CDR3 bases: TGTGCCAGCAGCGTAAGAGCGGCTAGCTCCTACGAGCAGTACTTC. The full variable domain, completed using reference TRBV9 and TRBJ2-7, is DSGVTQTPKHLITATGQRVTLRCSPRSGDLSVYWYQQSLDQGLQFLIQYYNGEERAKGNILERFSAQQFPDLHSELNLSSLELGDSALYFCASSVRAASSYEQYFGPGTRLTVT.

The chain combines TRBV29-1 with TRBJ1-1, with 11 positions matching TRBD1. Germline values: CDR1 SQVTM, CDR2 ANQGSEA. CDR3 length equals 15 residues. Unmatched junction bases numbered 11, after V lost 7 bases and J lost 4 bases. CDR3: CSARTGGLGITEAFF. DNA for the CDR3: TGCAGCGCCCGGACAGGGGGCTTGGGGATCACTGAAGCTTTCTTT.

The chain couples TRBV6-5 to TRBJ2-7; a possible D gene is TRBD1 (5 bases). The germline V and J ends were trimmed by 3 bases and 0 bases, with 12 bases remaining between them. The CDR3 length is 15 residues. Germline V gene data show CDR1 as MNHEY and CDR2 as SVGAGI. The CDR3, as DNA: TGTGCCAGCAGTTATTCGGACACCTTCTCCTACGAGCAGTACTTC. Translating gives CASSYSDTFSYEQYF.